This entry lists 4 T cell receptor beta chains sequenced from one sample in a study of PD-L1 blockade in urothelial cancer. Some clones are missing from TCRdb's copy, which holds only in-frame ones; the method was immunoSEQ multiplex PCR. The sample has 40,000 or so clones; approximately 80% are singletons. The sequencing used PBMCs, collected around atezolizumab (anti-PD-L1) treatment. These receptors were taken from a man between 60 and 75 years old with urothelial cancer.

The V gene is TRBV7-3, the J gene TRBJ2-5, with TRBD2 matching over 9 bases. The CDR3 is 15 amino acids. Germline CDR1 SGHTA, CDR2 FQGTGA. Unmatched junction bases numbered 5, after V lost 2 bases and J lost 4 bases. The CDR3 bases are TGTGCCAGCAGCTTAGCGGGGGGGGCCGGAGAGACCCAGTACTTC. Amino acids: CASSLAGGAGETQYF.

This clone was picked up a small number of times. The chain links TRBV7-9 to TRBJ2-3; D is undetermined. Germline V gene data show CDR1 as SEHNR and CDR2 as FQNEAQ (reference sequence). Trimming cost V 5 bases and J 2 bases, with 8 bases left between them. This CDR3 region has 13 residues. This CDR3 is CASSPQVTDTQYF. In nucleotides, the CDR3 is TGTGCCAGCAGCCCACAAGTCACAGATACGCAGTATTTT.

The V and J genes are TRBV5-4 and TRBJ1-3; 9 bases fit TRBD1. CDR3 size: 16 residues. The trim removed 4 bases at V and 1 base at J, leaving 6 bases unmatched. Per the germline V gene, CDR1 is SGHNT and CDR2 is YYREEE (reference sequence). This CDR3 is CASSNRGLGSGNTIYF. As DNA, the CDR3 is TGTGCCAGCAGCAACAGGGGGCTGGGGTCTGGAAACACCATATATTTT.

The chain links TRBV5-1 to TRBJ2-3; 12 nucleotides match TRBD2. The CDR3 totals 16 residues. The ends lost 4 bases at V and 0 bases at J; junction bases unmatched: 3. The germline gives CDR1 SGHRS, CDR2 YFSETQ. CDR3 sequence reads: CASSTGTSGSTDTQYF. CDR3 nucleotides: TGCGCCAGCAGCACCGGGACTAGCGGGAGCACAGATACGCAGTATTTT.